One and the same sample provided the 20 T cell receptor beta chains below, sequenced in a study of radiotherapy plus CTLA-4 blockade in lung cancer. Sequenced by immunoSEQ multiplex PCR; TCRdb stores in-frame clones only, minus some. The sample records about 28,000 clones, 70% to 85% being singletons. This specimen consisted of peripheral blood, obtained from a patient treated with radiotherapy plus ipilimumab. These receptor sequences come from a human donor with non-small cell lung cancer who had stable disease on radiotherapy plus ipilimumab.

Regarding this clone: This sample includes further DNA sequences coding for the same CDR3. The chain joins TRBV28 to TRBJ2-2; D ambiguous. The CDR3 has 12 amino acids. The V and J ends lost 5 bases and 2 bases respectively, with 3 bases between them. Looked up from germline, CDR1 is MDHEN and CDR2 is SYDVKM. The CDR3 loop reads CASSLNTGELFF. The CDR3 DNA reads TGTGCCAGCAGTCTTAACACCGGGGAGCTGTTTTTT.

The DNA of the CDR3 is TGTGCCGGGGGGCAACAGGGGCCAGATACGCAGTATTTT. Amino acids: CAGGQQGPDTQYF. V and J are TRBV7-2 and TRBJ2-3; a weak D match, TRBD1 (7 bases). The CDR3 covers 13 residues. V dropped 11 bases and J dropped 4 bases, with 16 bases sitting between them. Germline-derived CDR1 and CDR2 are SGHTA and FQGNSA.

The chain links TRBV18 to TRBJ2-5; 9 bases agree with TRBD1. This CDR3 region has 15 residues. V shed 4 bases and J 5 bases; nucleotides not matched to a gene: 8. CDR1 and CDR2 (germline): KGHSH, LQKENI. The CDR3 nucleotides read TGTGCCAGCTCACGGGGGACAGGGTCAGCTGAGACCCAGTACTTC. Protein sequence: CASSRGTGSAETQYF.

For the CDR3, the DNA is TGTGCCAGCAGTGAGGGGAGGATTCAGCCCCAGCATTTT. Its translation is CASSEGRIQPQHF. The chain has TRBV2 and TRBJ1-5; D is unclear. The CDR3 loop spans 13 amino acids. Germline-derived CDR1 and CDR2 are SNHLY and FYNNEI. Trimming took off 3 bases at V and 6 bases at J, with 9 bases between the two ends.

The CDR3 bases are TGTGCCAGCAGTTTCGGGCGGGGGACCCAAGAGACCCAGTACTTC. Translated, it gives CASSFGRGTQETQYF. The chain employs TRBV28 and TRBJ2-5; TRBD2 matches 7 bases. Germline trimming cut 3 bases from V and 1 base from J; bases unmatched to any gene: 5. The CDR3 is 15 residues long. Per the germline V gene, CDR1 is MDHEN and CDR2 is SYDVKM.

This clone is categorized as medium-sized (0.01 to 0.1%). The chain employs TRBV7-9 and TRBJ2-7, with D possibly being TRBD1 or TRBD2 (6 bases each). The CDR3 is 15 amino acids. The V and J ends lost 5 bases and 2 bases respectively, with 16 bases between them. Germline assignment: CDR1 SEHNR and CDR2 FQNEAQ (reference sequence). The CDR3 DNA reads as TGTGCCAGCAGCCTCACTACGGGGGCAGCCTACGAGCAGTACTTC. Translated, it gives CASSLTTGAAYEQYF.

The rearrangement links TRBV7-3 to TRBJ1-6; TRBD1 agrees at 11 bases. Germline values: CDR1 SGHTA, CDR2 FQGTGA. V trimming: 3 bases; J trimming: 6 bases; junction bases outside the gene matches: 4. The CDR3 spans 16 residues. In DNA form, the CDR3 reads TGTGCCAGCAGCTTGGGACAGGGGGGAAGTAATTCACCCCTCCACTTT. As protein: CASSLGQGGSNSPLHF. The full variable domain, its missing parts supplied by reference TRBV7-3 and TRBJ1-6, is GAGVSQTPSNKVTEKGKYVELRCDPISGHTALYWYRQSLGQGPEFLIYFQGTGAADDSGLPNDRFFAVRPEGSVSTLKIQRTERGDSAVYLCASSLGQGGSNSPLHFGNGTRLTVT.

The chain has TRBV5-4 and TRBJ1-3; 7 nucleotides agree with TRBD1. V was clipped by 2 bases and J by 0 bases; unmatched bases: 2. Germline V lookup: CDR1 SGHNT, CDR2 YYREEE (reference sequence). This CDR3 contains 15 residues. This CDR3 is CASSLGGYSGNTIYF. The CDR3 DNA sequence: TGTGCCAGCAGCTTAGGGGGCTACTCTGGAAACACCATATATTTT.

The sample holds a few counts of this clone. The chain is built from TRBV5-1 and TRBJ2-7; 10 bases map to TRBD1. Germline V gives CDR1 SGHRS, CDR2 YFSETQ. This CDR3 region has 14 residues. Trimming removed 4 bases from V and 2 bases from J; junction bases left unmatched: 3. The CDR3 reads CASSTGQGAYEQYF. CDR3 nucleotides: TGCGCCAGCAGCACCGGACAGGGGGCCTACGAGCAGTACTTC.

The chain links TRBV19 to TRBJ1-4; the D gene is possibly TRBD1 (5 bases). The germline V and J ends were trimmed by 7 bases and 7 bases, with 10 bases remaining between them. The CDR3 has 12 amino acids. The germline CDR1 and CDR2 sequences are LNHDA and SQIVND (reference sequence). CDR3 coding DNA: TGTGCCAGTAATCGGACATCTGAAAAACTGTTTTTT. Its translation is CASNRTSEKLFF.

The rearrangement links TRBV5-1 to TRBJ1-4, with unresolved D. Germline V CDR1 and CDR2: SGHRS, YFSETQ. With 4 bases removed from V and 8 bases from J, the gap between germline ends came to 18 bases. This CDR3 has 15 amino acids. The CDR3 sequence: CASSRAFFKEEKLFF. DNA of the CDR3: TGCGCCAGCAGCCGGGCGTTCTTCAAGGAGGAAAAACTGTTTTTT. The full variable domain, completed using reference TRBV5-1 and TRBJ1-4, is KAGVTQTPRYLIKTRGQQVTLSCSPISGHRSVSWYQQTPGQGLQFLFEYFSETQRNKGNFPGRFSGRQFSNSRSEMNVSTLELGDSALYLCASSRAFFKEEKLFFGSGTQLSVL.

DNA for the CDR3: TGTGCCAGCAGCAGCTACCGGGACAGGCTTACCTACGAGCAGTACGTC. It encodes CASSSYRDRLTYEQYV. The genes are TRBV7-9 and TRBJ2-7; 8 bases are shared with TRBD1. Germline V gene sequence: CDR1 SEHNR, CDR2 FQNEAQ (reference sequence). This CDR3 spans 16 amino acids. The J segment lost 2 bases and the V segment lost 5 bases, leaving 11 bases of the junction unmatched.

Points on this clone: Its ends do not fully match the called genes, so a read error is possible. Additional DNA sequences in this sample encode the identical CDR3. The chain has TRBV7-8 and TRBJ2-7, with D perhaps TRBD1 (6 bases). The CDR3 is 17 residues long. CDR1 is SGHVS and CDR2 is FQNEAQ in the germline V gene. The CDR3 nucleotides read TGTGCCAGCAGCCTAGCTCGAGTAGGACAGCTGATCGACGAGCAGTACTTC. Protein: CASSLARVGQLIDEQYF. Together with reference TRBV7-8 and TRBJ2-7, the CDR3 gives the full variable domain: GAGVSQSPRYKVAKRGQDVALRCDPISGHVSLFWYQQALGQGPEFLTYFQNEAQLDKSGLPSDRFFAERPEGSVSTLKIQRTQQEDSAVYLCASSLARVGQLIDEQYFGPGTRLTVT.

The V and J genes are TRBV27 and TRBJ2-3, with 7 nucleotides matching TRBD2. Germline CDR1 and CDR2: MNHEY and SMNVEV (reference sequence). Trimming at V came to 6 bases and at J to 4 bases, leaving 4 bases not matched to a gene. The CDR3 has 13 residues. CDR3 amino acids: CASSPTSADTQYF. The CDR3 coding sequence is TGTGCCAGCAGCCCCACTAGCGCAGATACGCAGTATTTT.

The chain recombines TRBV5-1 with TRBJ1-2, with D tentatively TRBD1 (5 bases). Germline V gene lookup returns CDR1 SGHRS and CDR2 YFSETQ. Trimming took 4 bases from V and 4 from J, leaving 17 bases between them. The CDR3 covers 15 residues. CDR3 nucleotides: TGCGCCAGCAGCCCTAACCCCAGGGATTCCTATGGCTACACCTTC. Encoded protein: CASSPNPRDSYGYTF.

The chain recombines TRBV7-3 with TRBJ2-3, with D perhaps matching TRBD2 (5 bases). The CDR3 is 14 residues long. Germline values: CDR1 SGHTA, CDR2 FQGTGA. Trimming removed 2 bases from V and 4 bases from J, with 10 bases in between. The CDR3 here is CASSLSGIADTQYF. CDR3 DNA: TGTGCCAGCAGCTTATCCGGGATCGCAGATACGCAGTATTTT.

This clone was seen a handful of times. The gene calls are TRBV6-1 and TRBJ1-2; no clear D gene. The CDR3 is 14 amino acids. V was pared by 5 bases and J by 4 bases, with 14 bases between. Germline V lookup: CDR1 MNHNS, CDR2 SASEGT. Here the CDR3 DNA reads TGTGCCAGCAGTTTAGTAGGCGGGCGCTATGGCTACACCTTC. It specifies CASSLVGGRYGYTF.

The sample holds one count of this clone. The gene calls are TRBV7-9 and TRBJ1-5; tentatively, D is TRBD1 (6 bases). CDR1 is SEHNR, CDR2 FQNEAQ, per germline (reference sequence). The CDR3 length is 16 residues. V lost 4 bases and J lost 3, with 16 bases in between. The CDR3 sequence is CASSWGGAGNNQPQHF. The CDR3 bases are TGTGCCAGCAGCTGGGGGGGCGCAGGTAACAATCAGCCCCAGCATTTT.

J is TRBJ1-5 and V is TRBV6-1, with D unclear. The CDR3 spans 15 residues. Germline CDR1 is MNHNS and CDR2 is SASEGT. V was shortened by 3 bases and J by 0 bases, with 9 bases between the two germline ends. The CDR3 DNA reads TGTGCCAGCAGTGACGATTGGCATAGCAATCAGCCCCAGCATTTT. As protein: CASSDDWHSNQPQHF.

This rearrangement joins TRBV5-5 to TRBJ1-1, with D possibly being TRBD1 (5 bases). Deletions cut 4 bases from V and 7 bases from J, with 14 bases between. In germline, CDR1 is SGHKS, CDR2 YYEKEE (reference sequence). This CDR3 has 13 amino acids. This chain's CDR3 is CASSQPPGVEAFF. The CDR3 DNA follows: TGTGCCAGCAGCCAACCCCCGGGGGTTGAAGCTTTCTTT.